The rows below give T cell receptor beta chains drawn from one sample of a study of T-cell memory formation after mild COVID-19. MiXCR was run by TCRdb on the 5' RACE reads, yielding one entry per CDR3 protein. This table has 300,000 or so distinct CDR3 sequences, more than 15% appearing once. The source material was PBMCs or a T cell subset sorted from them (not recorded which). The source of these receptors is a man aged 18 to 29 who had mild COVID-19 (a few samples of this study predate the infection). Cell type and time point are not known. CDR3s include the opening cysteine and the closing phenylalanine or tryptophan. Fields, in order: clone size, V gene, J gene, D gene, CDR3 DNA, CDR3 protein. A D gene is named only where the DNA matches it firmly. Clone size, where shown, is once, few, many, or a class for clones that have expanded.

many,TRBV4-3,TRBJ2-1,TRBD2,TGCGCCAGCAGCCAAGATCGGGGGGCCTACAATGAGCAGTTCTTC,CASSQDRGAYNEQFF
few,TRBV5-1,TRBJ2-5,TRBD2,TGCGCCAGCAGCCCCACCCCTGCTAGCGGTCAAGAGACCCAGTACTTC,CASSPTPASGQETQYF
few,TRBV7-3,TRBJ2-2,TRBD1,TGTGCCAGCAGCTCGGGACAGGGGCGCGGGGAGCTGTTTTTT,CASSSGQGRGELFF
-,TRBV6-6,TRBJ2-7,TRBD1,TGTGCCAGCAGTTGGGTAAGGGACAGAAGATCCTACGAGCAGTACTTC,CASSWVRDRRSYEQYF
many,TRBV5-4,TRBJ2-1,-,TGTGCCAGCAGCTTGGGTGCAACAGGTATGGCCTTC,CASSLGATGMAF
-,TRBV12-3/TRBV12-4,TRBJ1-6,TRBD1,TGTGCCAGCAACCTCGACAGGGGACATTCACCCCTCCACTTT,CASNLDRGHSPLHF
-,TRBV4-1,TRBJ1-2,TRBD1,TGCGCCAGCCACGGGACAGGGGGTTTGGCTCGAGGCTACACCTTC,CASHGTGGLARGYTF
many,TRBV27,TRBJ2-7,-,TGTGCCAGCAGTGCAAAGTACGAGCAGTACTTC,CASSAKYEQYF
few,TRBV12-3/TRBV12-4,TRBJ1-1,-,TGTGCCAGCAGTTTGTGGGACACTGAAGCTTTCTTT,CASSLWDTEAFF
-,TRBV7-3,TRBJ1-1,-,TGTGCCAGCAGCCCAACCAAGAACACTGAAGCTTTCTTT,CASSPTKNTEAFF
-,TRBV7-9,TRBJ2-7,-,TGTGCCAGCAGCACCGGGGGCTACGAGCAGTACTTC,CASSTGGYEQYF
many,TRBV28,TRBJ1-3,-,TGTGCCAGCAGTTTAGGGGGCGCCTCGGGAAACACCATATATTTT,CASSLGGASGNTIYF
-,TRBV7-2,TRBJ1-5,-,TGTGCCAGCAGCTTAGGTCAGGCAGGGAATCAGCCCCAGCATTTT,CASSLGQAGNQPQHF
-,TRBV4-3,TRBJ1-5,-,TGCGCCAGCAGCCAACTGATTCATCAGCCCCAGCATTTT,CASSQLIHQPQHF
-,TRBV5-4,TRBJ1-1,-,TGTGCCAGCAGCTTGGGTTCCCGGACAGACGGCACTGAAGCTTTCTTT,CASSLGSRTDGTEAFF
-,TRBV29-1,TRBJ2-7,-,TGCAGCGTTGAAGATACGGGATACTACGAGCAGTACTTC,CSVEDTGYYEQYF
-,TRBV7-6,TRBJ2-3,TRBD2,TGTGCCAGCAGCCCACGACAAGGGGGGACTAGTTTCGCAGATACGCAGTATTTT,CASSPRQGGTSFADTQYF
few,TRBV27,TRBJ1-4,-,TGTGCCAGCAGTACCGAACCGGGACGACTAAATGAAAAACTGTTTTTT,CASSTEPGRLNEKLFF
few,TRBV5-5,TRBJ2-7,TRBD1,TGTGCCAGCAGCTTGGGTTGGAGACAGGGGACCTACGAGCAGTACTTC,CASSLGWRQGTYEQYF
few,TRBV12-5,TRBJ2-5,TRBD1,TGTGCTAGTGGTTTGCTAACAGGGGCTCAAGAGACCCAGTACTTC,CASGLLTGAQETQYF
few,TRBV5-5,TRBJ2-5,-,TGTGCCAGCAGCTTCGTCGGCGGCGGGGTTTTGGAGACCCAGTACTTC,CASSFVGGGVLETQYF
few,TRBV5-1,TRBJ2-3,TRBD2,TGCGCCAGCCGGGAGGGGGATACGCAGTATTTT,CASREGDTQYF
few,TRBV7-8,TRBJ1-6,TRBD1,TGTGCCAGCAGCTTGGGACAGGGGGCTTATAATTCACCCCTCCACTTT,CASSLGQGAYNSPLHF
-,TRBV7-8,TRBJ2-1,-,TGTGCCAGCAGCATAGGGGGACCAACCTACAATGAGCAGTTCTTC,CASSIGGPTYNEQFF
-,TRBV20-1,TRBJ1-2,TRBD1,TGCAGTGCTGGGGACAGCCTCAAGGGCTACACCTTC,CSAGDSLKGYTF
-,TRBV7-2,TRBJ1-3,-,TGTGCCAGCAGCACTACTGCTGTCTGGGACACCATATATTTT,CASSTTAVWDTIYF
few,TRBV5-1,TRBJ2-2,TRBD1,TGCGCCAGCAGCTCCGCGACAGGGGGCGCGTTCCAGACCGGGGAGCTGTTTTTT,CASSSATGGAFQTGELFF
few,TRBV4-1,TRBJ2-1,-,TGCGCCAGCAGCCAAGGGTATGAGCAGTTCTTC,CASSQGYEQFF
-,TRBV4-1,TRBJ1-6,-,TGCGCCAGCAGCCAAGTTCCGATCGTCCCGAATTCACCCCTCCACTTT,CASSQVPIVPNSPLHF
few,TRBV27,TRBJ1-2,TRBD1,TGTGCCAGCAGAACCGGGACAGGCCCGGGGAATGGCTACACCTTC,CASRTGTGPGNGYTF
-,TRBV4-1,TRBJ1-1,-,TGCGCCAGCAGCCAAGGGACAGTAGCCAGGACTGAAGCTTTCTTT,CASSQGTVARTEAFF
-,TRBV28,TRBJ1-2,TRBD1,TGTGCCAGCGGGGGGGGACAGGGAATCTATGGCTACACCTTC,CASGGGQGIYGYTF
-,TRBV5-1,TRBJ2-6,-,TGCGCCAGCAGCTCAAGGTTCGGCTCTGGGGCCAACGTCCTGACTTTC,CASSSRFGSGANVLTF
many,TRBV5-1,TRBJ2-2,TRBD1,TGCGCCAGCAGCTTGGACAGGGGGCTGAACACCGGGGAGCTGTTTTTT,CASSLDRGLNTGELFF